These T cell receptor beta chains were read from a single sample in a study of blood T cell repertoires in COVID-19. Assay used: immunoSEQ multiplex PCR; TCRdb lists only in-frame clones, some missing. This sample has 140,000 to 150,000 clones, with 65% to 90% found just once. The material sequenced was peripheral blood. All receptors come from a human donor in a cohort sampled during active COVID-19. The CDR3 runs from the conserved cysteine through the conserved F or W. A D gene is named only where the DNA matches it firmly. The listing skips clone size in some rows; elsewhere it reads once, few, many or a size class.

>TRBV19|few|-|TRBJ1-5
TGTGCCAGTAGTACCCCCACCCTGACAGACTCCAATCAGCCCCAGCATTTT
CASSTPTLTDSNQPQHF
>TRBV7-9|-|-|TRBJ1-6
TGTGCCAGCAGCTCGTGGGGGGGTGGATTTAATAATTCACCCCTCCACTTT
CASSSWGGGFNNSPLHF
>TRBV6-2/TRBV6-3|many|TRBD1|TRBJ2-7
TGTGCCAGCAGTCGACAGGGCCAGCATTACGAGCAGTACTTC
CASSRQGQHYEQYF
>TRBV5-1|-|TRBD1|TRBJ2-7
TGCGCCAGCAGCTTGGGACAGGGGATCAACGAGCAGTACTTC
CASSLGQGINEQYF
>TRBV3-1/TRBV3-2|-|-|TRBJ1-3
TGTGCCAGCAGCGAGAGGTCCTCTGGAAACACCATATATTTT
CASSERSSGNTIYF
>TRBV5-6|-|TRBD1|TRBJ1-1
TGTGCCAGCAGCGTAGGACAGGGGGCGAACACTGAAGCTTTCTTT
CASSVGQGANTEAFF
>TRBV11-2|-|TRBD2|TRBJ2-7
TGTGCCAGCAGTCCCATGACTAGCGGACGCTACGAGCAGTACTTC
CASSPMTSGRYEQYF
>TRBV11-1|-|TRBD1|TRBJ2-7
TGTGCCAGCAGCCAGGGGACAGGGTACTCGTACGAGCAGTACTTC
CASSQGTGYSYEQYF
>TRBV10-3|-|TRBD1|TRBJ2-7
TGTGCCATCAGTGACCGGGACAGTGCCCCCGAGCAGTACTTC
CAISDRDSAPEQYF
>TRBV27|once|-|TRBJ1-5
TGTGCCAGCAGTTTGTCGGCGGGGGATCAGCCCCAGCATTTT
CASSLSAGDQPQHF
>TRBV9|once|TRBD1|TRBJ2-4
TGTGCCAGCAGCTCAGGACAGGGTCTAGCCAAAAACATTCAGTACTTC
CASSSGQGLAKNIQYF
>TRBV5-1|-|TRBD1|TRBJ2-7
TGCGCCAGCAAACGACAGGGGGCGTCGTACGAGCAGTACTTC
CASKRQGASYEQYF
>TRBV28|-|-|TRBJ1-1
TGTGCCAGCAGTTGGGGGGGTCGCACTGAAGCTTTCTTT
CASSWGGRTEAFF
>TRBV5-4|-|-|TRBJ2-5
TGTGCCAGCAGCCTGGACATACAAGAGACCCAGTACTTC
CASSLDIQETQYF
>TRBV7-2|few|TRBD1|TRBJ2-2
TGTGCCAGCAGCTTACACAGGGGGTTCACCGGGGAGCTGTTTTTT
CASSLHRGFTGELFF
>TRBV5-3|-|TRBD1|TRBJ1-5
TGTGCCAGAAGCGAAGGGACAGAGAAGAGCAATCAGCCCCAGCATTTT
CARSEGTEKSNQPQHF
>TRBV6-6|-|-|TRBJ2-3
TGTGCCAGCAGTTACGGCGGGATCGATGCAGATACGCAGTATTTT
CASSYGGIDADTQYF
>TRBV5-5|-|TRBD1|TRBJ2-7
TGTGCCAGCAGCTTGGTAGGGACAGGGAACGAGCAGTACTTC
CASSLVGTGNEQYF
>TRBV7-2|-|TRBD2|TRBJ2-7
TGTGCCAGCAGCTTCACTATTATCGGACTAGCGGGAGATTACGAGCAGTACTTC
CASSFTIIGLAGDYEQYF
>TRBV28|-|-|TRBJ1-1
TGTGCCAGCAGTTTACCCCAGGAAAACACTGAAGCTTTCTTT
CASSLPQENTEAFF
>TRBV4-3|-|TRBD1|TRBJ1-3
TGCGCCAGCAGCCAAGGGACAGGGGCCTCTGGAAACACCATATATTTT
CASSQGTGASGNTIYF
>TRBV6-1|-|TRBD2|TRBJ2-1
TGTGCCAGCAGTGACGAGGGACTATCCAATGAGCAGTTCTTC
CASSDEGLSNEQFF
>TRBV10-3|-|TRBD1|TRBJ2-1
TGTGCCATCAGTGAGACCTTCCTCGGGACAGGAGACAATGAGCAGTTCTTC
CAISETFLGTGDNEQFF
>TRBV3-1/TRBV3-2|once|-|TRBJ2-6
TGTGCCAGCAGCCAAGTACGGAGCTCTGGGGCCAACGTCCTGACTTTC
CASSQVRSSGANVLTF
>TRBV2|-|TRBD1|TRBJ1-2
TGTGCCAGCAAACAATACAGCGGACAGGATCGCTATGGCTACACCTTC
CASKQYSGQDRYGYTF
>TRBV20-1|few|TRBD2|TRBJ2-1
TGCAGTGCAAGTCAGGGGCCTAGCGGGAGGGGGCAGTTCTTC
CSASQGPSGRGQFF
>TRBV29-1|-|TRBD1|TRBJ2-1
TGCAGCGTAGCAACAGGGGATGAGCAGTTCTTC
CSVATGDEQFF
>TRBV7-2|-|-|TRBJ2-7
TGTGCCAGCAGCTTAGCTTTGCGGGGTGGCGAGCAGTACTTC
CASSLALRGGEQYF
>TRBV15|once|TRBD2|TRBJ2-3
TGTGCCACCAGCAGAAGATTGGTAGCGGGAGCCCCCTGGGATACGCAGTATTTT
CATSRRLVAGAPWDTQYF
>TRBV4-1|-|TRBD1|TRBJ2-7
TGCGCCAGCAGCCAAGTGGGACAGGGGGGACGCGGGTCCTACGAGCAGTACTTC
CASSQVGQGGRGSYEQYF
>TRBV5-4|-|TRBD1|TRBJ2-1
TGTGCCAGCAGCCTAGGACAGGGGTTTATCAATGAGCAGTTCTTC
CASSLGQGFINEQFF
>TRBV7-2|-|TRBD2|TRBJ2-3
TGTGCCAGCAGCTTACAGAGAGCGGGAGGGCTGACAGATACGCAGTATTTT
CASSLQRAGGLTDTQYF
>TRBV4-1|few|TRBD2|TRBJ2-2
TGCGCCAGCAAAAGGACTAGCGGGAGCGGTGGGACCGGGGAGCTGTTTTTT
CASKRTSGSGGTGELFF
>TRBV4-3|-|TRBD2|TRBJ2-7
TGCGCCAGCAGCCCAGCGGGGAACTCCTACGAGCAGTACTTC
CASSPAGNSYEQYF
>TRBV6-5|-|TRBD1|TRBJ1-4
TGTGCCAGCATAACGGGACAGTCTAATGAAAAACTGTTTTTT
CASITGQSNEKLFF
>TRBV6-5|-|TRBD1|TRBJ1-2
TGTGCCAGCAGGCCGGGACAGGGGGCGTCGTATGGCTACACCTTC
CASRPGQGASYGYTF
>TRBV6-5|-|-|TRBJ1-2
TGTGCCAGCAGCCCAGAAGGACAGATAAATGGCTACACCTTC
CASSPEGQINGYTF
>TRBV5-5|-|-|TRBJ2-5
TGTGCCAGCAGTCCCCCACGGGGGATTGAGACCCAGTACTTC
CASSPPRGIETQYF
>TRBV29-1|few|-|TRBJ1-2
TGCAGCGTTGCGGTTAACTATGGCTACACCTTC
CSVAVNYGYTF
>TRBV4-1|-|-|TRBJ1-2
TGCGCCAGCAGCCAAGATGACGCCGGGTGGAGTAAGGGCTACACCTTC
CASSQDDAGWSKGYTF
>TRBV6-6|-|TRBD2|TRBJ2-7
TGTGCCAGCAGTTACTCTGCACTAGCGGGAACCTACGAGCAGTACTTC
CASSYSALAGTYEQYF
>TRBV4-3|-|TRBD1|TRBJ2-6
TGCGCCAGCAGCCTTACCGGGACAGGGCGCTCTGGGGCCAACGTCCTGACTTTC
CASSLTGTGRSGANVLTF
>TRBV10-3|-|-|TRBJ2-5
TGTGCCATCAGGTTCGGCGGGGTAGTGAAAGAGACCCAGTACTTC
CAIRFGGVVKETQYF
>TRBV6-6|once|-|TRBJ1-2
TGTGCCAGCAGTTTAGACAGCTCCTATGGCTACACCTTC
CASSLDSSYGYTF
>TRBV14|-|TRBD1|TRBJ1-4
TGTGCCAGCAGCCTATTAACAGGGGGCGTTGAAAAACTGTTTTTT
CASSLLTGGVEKLFF
>TRBV28|-|-|TRBJ1-2
TGTGCCAGCAGTTGGCCCCGGACAGCTACTATTCCCACCTTC
CASSWPRTATIPTF
>TRBV6-1|-|-|TRBJ1-3
TGTGCCAGCAGTGAACCGGGACTATCCGGAAACACCATATATTTT
CASSEPGLSGNTIYF
>TRBV5-4|-|-|TRBJ1-6
TGTGCCAGCAGCTTGGGGCAGTTCTATAATTCACCCCTCCACTTT
CASSLGQFYNSPLHF
>TRBV6-1|-|-|TRBJ2-7
TGTGCCAGCAGTGTTGCGGGTCCCGGGACTGGCTACGAGCAGTACTTC
CASSVAGPGTGYEQYF
>TRBV5-4|-|-|TRBJ2-7
TGTGCCAGCAGTTTAGGCGGGGTTTTCTACGAGCAGTACTTC
CASSLGGVFYEQYF
>TRBV19|-|TRBD1|TRBJ2-2
TGTGCCAGTAGTATATGGGTAGGGGGCTCCGGGGAGCTGTTTTTT
CASSIWVGGSGELFF
>TRBV2|-|TRBD2|TRBJ2-1
TGTGCCAGCAGGGCGGGAGGGCCTAGTGAGCAGTTCTTC
CASRAGGPSEQFF
>TRBV27|-|TRBD1|TRBJ2-7
TGTGCCAGCAGTTTTCAGACAGGGAGCTCCTACGAGCAGTACTTC
CASSFQTGSSYEQYF
>TRBV9|-|TRBD2|TRBJ2-1
TGTGCCAGCAGCGCCAGCGGGAGCTCATTCAATGAGCAGTTCTTC
CASSASGSSFNEQFF
>TRBV6-2/TRBV6-3|-|-|TRBJ1-4
TGTGCCAGCAGTTACCGTCAGGCATCTAATGAAAAACTGTTTTTT
CASSYRQASNEKLFF
>TRBV5-6|-|TRBD1|TRBJ1-1
TGTGCCAGCAGCCTGGGACAGGGGGCCCTAAGGTTCACTGAAGCTTTCTTT
CASSLGQGALRFTEAFF
>TRBV3-1/TRBV3-2|-|-|TRBJ2-7
TGTGCCAGCAGCCCGCGGGCGGACTACGAGACCTACGAGCAGTACTTC
CASSPRADYETYEQYF
>TRBV3-1/TRBV3-2|-|TRBD1|TRBJ1-5
TGTGCCAGCAGCCAATCCGGGACAGGGTATCAGCCCCAGCATTTT
CASSQSGTGYQPQHF
>TRBV24-1|-|TRBD2|TRBJ2-1
TGTGCCACCAGCGCCGGGACTAAGCCCTACAATGAGCAGTTCTTC
CATSAGTKPYNEQFF